This T cell receptor beta chain was identified during a study of patients and donors after allogeneic stem cell transplantation. This clonotype came up many times. CDR1 is DFQATT and CDR2 is SNEGSKA in the germline V gene (reference sequence). The length of the CDR3 is 15 residues. With 0 bases removed from V and 1 base from J, the gap between germline ends came to 12 bases. TCRdb recomputed calls from the RT-PCR reads with MiXCR, one row per CDR3 protein. The sample shows fewer than 95,000 distinct CDR3 sequences, 5% of them seen only once. The sample was blood, either unsorted or a sorted T cell fraction (not recorded which). The chain uses TRBV20-1 and TRBJ2-5; D unclear. The origin of this receptor is a human donor who was either an allogeneic HSCT recipient or a stem cell or donor lymphocyte infusion donor (not recorded which). It is not recorded whose cells these are; they may come from a transplant donor. The CDR3 coding sequence is TGCAGTGCTAGAGATAACAGAGCTGTCCAAGAGACCCAGTACTTC. Its translation: CSARDNRAVQETQYF.